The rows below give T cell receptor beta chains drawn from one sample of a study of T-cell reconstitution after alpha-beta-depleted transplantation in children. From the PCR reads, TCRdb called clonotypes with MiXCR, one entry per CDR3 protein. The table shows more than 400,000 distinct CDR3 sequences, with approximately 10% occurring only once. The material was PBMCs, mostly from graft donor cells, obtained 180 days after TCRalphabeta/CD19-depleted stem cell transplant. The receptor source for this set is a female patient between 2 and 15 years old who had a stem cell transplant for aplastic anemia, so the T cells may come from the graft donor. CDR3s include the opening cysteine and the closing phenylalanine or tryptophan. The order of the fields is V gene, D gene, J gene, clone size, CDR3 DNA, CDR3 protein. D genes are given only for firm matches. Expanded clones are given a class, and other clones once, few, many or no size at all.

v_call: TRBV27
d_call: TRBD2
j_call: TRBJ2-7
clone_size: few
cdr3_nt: TGTGCCAGCCGGACAGGTGGACTAGCGGGGATTTCATCTATCGAGCAGTACTTC
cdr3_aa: CASRTGGLAGISSIEQYF

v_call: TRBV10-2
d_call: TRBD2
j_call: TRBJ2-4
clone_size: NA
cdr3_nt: TGCGCCAGCAGTGACAGGCGGGGACTAGCGAGTGACAGTCAGTACTTC
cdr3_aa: CASSDRRGLASDSQYF

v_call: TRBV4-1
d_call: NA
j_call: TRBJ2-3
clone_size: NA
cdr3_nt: TGCGCCAGCAGCCAAGATAAGGGGCCCCTGGCAGATACGCAGTATTTT
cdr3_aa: CASSQDKGPLADTQYF

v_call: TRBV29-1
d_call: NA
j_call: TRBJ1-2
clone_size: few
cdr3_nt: TGCAGCGTTGAAGACCCAGTGAGGCAACTACAAGGCTACACCTTC
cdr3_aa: CSVEDPVRQLQGYTF

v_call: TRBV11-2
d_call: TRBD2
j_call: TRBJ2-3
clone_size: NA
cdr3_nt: TGTGCCAGCAGTCAGAGGGGGACTAGCGGGCGCTACCCAGATACGCAGTATTTT
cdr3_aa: CASSQRGTSGRYPDTQYF

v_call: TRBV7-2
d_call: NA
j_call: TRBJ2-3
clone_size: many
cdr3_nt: TGTGCCAGCAGCCCATGGACCAGCTCGTGGGATACGCAGTATTTT
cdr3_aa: CASSPWTSSWDTQYF

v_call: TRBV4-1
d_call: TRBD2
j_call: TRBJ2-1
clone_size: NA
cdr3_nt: TGCGCCAGCAGCCAAGATCTTGCTAGCGGGAGCTCCTACAATGAGCAGTTCTTC
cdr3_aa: CASSQDLASGSSYNEQFF

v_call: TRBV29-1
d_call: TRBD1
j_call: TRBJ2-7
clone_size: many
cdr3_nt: TGCAGCGTTGAAAGGGACAGCTACGAGCAGTACTTC
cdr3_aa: CSVERDSYEQYF

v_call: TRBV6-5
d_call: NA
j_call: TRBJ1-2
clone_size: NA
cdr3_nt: TGTGCCAGCAGTTACTCACGGGGGGCAGGCTATGGCTACACCTTC
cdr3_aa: CASSYSRGAGYGYTF

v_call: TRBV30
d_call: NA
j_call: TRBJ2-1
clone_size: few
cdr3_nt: TGTGCCTGGAGGAGTCCAGGGGCCTACAATGAGCAGTTCTTC
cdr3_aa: CAWRSPGAYNEQFF

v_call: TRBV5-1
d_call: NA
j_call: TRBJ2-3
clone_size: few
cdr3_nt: TGCGCCAGCAGCGGACCGGGACTTAGCAGCACAGATACGCAGTATTTT
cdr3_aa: CASSGPGLSSTDTQYF

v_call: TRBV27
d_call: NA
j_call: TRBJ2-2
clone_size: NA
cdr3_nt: TGTGCCACCTCATTCTTCAACACCGGGGAGCTGTTTTTT
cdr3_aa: CATSFFNTGELFF

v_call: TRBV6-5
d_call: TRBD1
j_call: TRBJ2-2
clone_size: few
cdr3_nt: TGTGCCAGCCATAGGACAGGCAAACCCGGGGAGCTGTTTTTT
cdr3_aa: CASHRTGKPGELFF

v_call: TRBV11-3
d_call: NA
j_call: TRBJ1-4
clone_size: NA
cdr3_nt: TGTGCCAGCAGCGACAGATCGTCCGCAGGTTCGAATGAAAAACTGTTTTTT
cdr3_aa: CASSDRSSAGSNEKLFF

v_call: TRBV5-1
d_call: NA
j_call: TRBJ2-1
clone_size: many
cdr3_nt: TGCGCCAGCAGCTTCCAGCCGAGCGCCAATGAGCAGTTCTTC
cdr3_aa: CASSFQPSANEQFF

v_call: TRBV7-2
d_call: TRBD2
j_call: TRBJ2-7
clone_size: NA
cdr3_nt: TGTGCCAGCAGCCGGACTCCAGCCGGGACTAGCCTCTCCGAGCAGTACTTC
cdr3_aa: CASSRTPAGTSLSEQYF

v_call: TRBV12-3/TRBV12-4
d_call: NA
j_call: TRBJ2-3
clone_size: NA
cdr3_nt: TGTGCCAGCAGTTTCGCTAGCGCCGTCACAGATACGCAGTATTTT
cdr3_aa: CASSFASAVTDTQYF

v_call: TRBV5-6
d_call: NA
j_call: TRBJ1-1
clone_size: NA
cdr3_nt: TGTGCCAGCAGCTTGGCTCGGCAGAGGAACACTGAAGCTTTCTTT
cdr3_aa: CASSLARQRNTEAFF

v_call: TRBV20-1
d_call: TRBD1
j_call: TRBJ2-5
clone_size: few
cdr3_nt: TGCAGTGCCACCGACAGGGGGCGCGTCGGGACCCAGTACTTC
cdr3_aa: CSATDRGRVGTQYF

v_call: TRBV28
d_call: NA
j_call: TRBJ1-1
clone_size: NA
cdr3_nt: TGTGCCAGCAGTCCCCCGGCTGGCGGGTCTATCACTGAAGCTTTCTTT
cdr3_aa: CASSPPAGGSITEAFF

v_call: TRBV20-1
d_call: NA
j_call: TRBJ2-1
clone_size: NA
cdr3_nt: TGCAGTGCTAGAGTATCGATTGCGGTGAGGAATGAGCAGTTCTTC
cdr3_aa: CSARVSIAVRNEQFF

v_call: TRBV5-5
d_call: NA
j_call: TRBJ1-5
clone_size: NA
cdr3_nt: TGTGCCAGCAGCCCCAAGGGCCCCAGCAATCAGCCCCAGCATTTT
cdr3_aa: CASSPKGPSNQPQHF

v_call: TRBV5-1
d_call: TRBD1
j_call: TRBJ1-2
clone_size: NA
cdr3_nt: TGCGCCAGCAGCCCACCTACAGGGGGCCATGTCTACACCTTC
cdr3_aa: CASSPPTGGHVYTF

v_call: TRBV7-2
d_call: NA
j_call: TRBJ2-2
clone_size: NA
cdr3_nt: TGTGCCAGCAGCGTAAACGCAGGGGCTAACACCGGGGAGCTGTTTTTT
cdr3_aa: CASSVNAGANTGELFF

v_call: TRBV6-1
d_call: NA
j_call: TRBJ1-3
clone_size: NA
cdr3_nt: TGTGCCAGCAGTGAGGCGGGCTCTGGAAACACCATATATTTT
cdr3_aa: CASSEAGSGNTIYF

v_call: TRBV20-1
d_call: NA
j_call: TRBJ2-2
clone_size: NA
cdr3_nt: TGCAGCGGAGGGACGGCGAACACCGGGGACCTGTTTTTT
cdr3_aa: CSGGTANTGDLFF

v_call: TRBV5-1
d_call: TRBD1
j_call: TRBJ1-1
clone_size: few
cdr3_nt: TGCGCCAGTTCCCCACAGGGGGCGGCTGAAGCTTTCTTT
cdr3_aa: CASSPQGAAEAFF

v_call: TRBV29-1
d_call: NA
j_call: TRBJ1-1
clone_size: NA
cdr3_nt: TGCAGCGGGGACAACACTGAAGCTTTCTTT
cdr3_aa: CSGDNTEAFF

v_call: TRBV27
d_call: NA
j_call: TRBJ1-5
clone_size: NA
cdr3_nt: TGTGCCAGCAGTTTACCCCAGAATAGCAATCAGCCCCAGCATTTT
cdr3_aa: CASSLPQNSNQPQHF

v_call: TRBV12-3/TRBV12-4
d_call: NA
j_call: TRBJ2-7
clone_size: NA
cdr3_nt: TGTGCCAGCACATCTACCGAGATAGGAGAGCAGTACTTC
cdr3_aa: CASTSTEIGEQYF

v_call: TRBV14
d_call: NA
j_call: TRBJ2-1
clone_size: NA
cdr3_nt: TGTGCCAGCAGCCCCCACGGCCGGAGCTCCTACAATGAGCAGTTCTTC
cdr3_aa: CASSPHGRSSYNEQFF

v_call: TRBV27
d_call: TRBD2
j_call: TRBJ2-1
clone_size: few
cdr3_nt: TGTGCCAGCAGTGGGCTGGGGGGGAACTCCTACAATGAGCAGTTCTTC
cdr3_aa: CASSGLGGNSYNEQFF

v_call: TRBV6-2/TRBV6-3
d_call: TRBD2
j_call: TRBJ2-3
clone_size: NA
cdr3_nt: TGTGCCAGCGCGGGGGGACGGACCACAGATACGCAGTATTTT
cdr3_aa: CASAGGRTTDTQYF

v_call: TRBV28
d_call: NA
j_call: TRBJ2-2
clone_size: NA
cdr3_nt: TGTGCCAGCAGTTCGTTTGGAAGCCACACCGGGGAGCTGTTTTTT
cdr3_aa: CASSSFGSHTGELFF

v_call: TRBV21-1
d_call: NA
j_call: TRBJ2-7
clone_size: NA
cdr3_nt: TGTGCCAGCAGCAAGAAGCGGGAGAGCTACGAGCAGTACTTC
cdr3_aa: CASSKKRESYEQYF

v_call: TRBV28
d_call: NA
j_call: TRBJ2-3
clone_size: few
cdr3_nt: TGTGCCAGCACCCCTCCGGGCCTTTGGGATACGCAGTATTTT
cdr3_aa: CASTPPGLWDTQYF

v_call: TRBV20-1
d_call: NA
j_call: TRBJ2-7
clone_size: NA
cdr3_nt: TGCAGTGCTAGCGAGGGAGCTAAGACAGGATACTACGAGCAGTACTTC
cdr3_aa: CSASEGAKTGYYEQYF

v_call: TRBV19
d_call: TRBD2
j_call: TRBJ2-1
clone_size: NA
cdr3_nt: TGTGCCAGTAGCGGACTAGCGGGAGACTACAATGAGCAGTTCTTC
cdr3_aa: CASSGLAGDYNEQFF

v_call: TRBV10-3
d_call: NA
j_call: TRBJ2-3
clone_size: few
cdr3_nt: TGTGCCATCAGTGCCACAGATACGCAGTATTTT
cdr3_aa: CAISATDTQYF

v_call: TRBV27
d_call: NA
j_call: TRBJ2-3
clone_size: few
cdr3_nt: TGTGCCAGCAGTTCCGGGGAGGGGGGGAAAGATACGCAGTATTTT
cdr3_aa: CASSSGEGGKDTQYF

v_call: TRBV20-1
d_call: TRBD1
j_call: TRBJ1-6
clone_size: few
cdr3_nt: TGCAGTGCTAGAGACAGGGGGGATTCACCCCTCCACTTT
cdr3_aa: CSARDRGDSPLHF

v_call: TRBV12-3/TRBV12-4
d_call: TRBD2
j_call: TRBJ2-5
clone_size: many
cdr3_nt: TGTGCCAGCAGTTTGGCGCAGGGAGGGGAGACCCAGTACTTC
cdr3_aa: CASSLAQGGETQYF

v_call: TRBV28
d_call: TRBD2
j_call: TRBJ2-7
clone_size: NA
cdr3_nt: TGTGCCAGCAGTCCTCAAGCGGGGGGGGCATACGAGCAGTACTTC
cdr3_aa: CASSPQAGGAYEQYF

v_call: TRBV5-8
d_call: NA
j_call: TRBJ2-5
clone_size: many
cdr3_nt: TGTGCCAGCAGCTTGCACAGCCGGGGGCAGGGAAAAGAGACCCAGTACTTC
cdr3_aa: CASSLHSRGQGKETQYF

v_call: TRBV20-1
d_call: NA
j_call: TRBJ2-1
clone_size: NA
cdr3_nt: TGCAGTGCTAGAGATCCCACGACTGTCCGGAAGAGGAGGGACAATGAGCAGTTCTTC
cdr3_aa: CSARDPTTVRKRRDNEQFF

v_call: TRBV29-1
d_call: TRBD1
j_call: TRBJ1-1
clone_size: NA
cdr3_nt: TGCAGCGTTGAAGCCGCGGGACAGACTCCGGCTATGAACACTGAAGCTTTCTTT
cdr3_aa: CSVEAAGQTPAMNTEAFF

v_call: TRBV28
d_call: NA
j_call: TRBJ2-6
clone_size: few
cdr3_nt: TGTGCCAGCATCCCCTACCCAGGCTCTGGGGCCAACGTCCTGACTTTC
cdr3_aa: CASIPYPGSGANVLTF

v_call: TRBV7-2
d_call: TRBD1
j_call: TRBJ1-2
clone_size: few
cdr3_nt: TGTGCCAGCAGCTCCCAAGGACAGGGCCAATATGGCTACACCTTC
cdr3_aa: CASSSQGQGQYGYTF

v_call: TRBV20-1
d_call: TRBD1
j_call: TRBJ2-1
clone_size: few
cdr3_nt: TGCAGTGCTAGAGATAGGGACAGGTGGTTATCAATTGCTCTCTACTACAATGAGCAGTTCTTC
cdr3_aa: CSARDRDRWLSIALYYNEQFF

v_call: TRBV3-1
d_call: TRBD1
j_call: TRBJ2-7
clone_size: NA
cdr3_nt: TGTGCCAGCAGCCAAGCCCGCAGGGGGCAAGAGCAGTACTTC
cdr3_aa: CASSQARRGQEQYF

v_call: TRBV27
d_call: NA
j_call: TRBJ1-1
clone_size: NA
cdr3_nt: TGTGCCACCGTGCTCCGTGGGGGGAAGAACACTGAAGCTTTCTTT
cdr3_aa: CATVLRGGKNTEAFF

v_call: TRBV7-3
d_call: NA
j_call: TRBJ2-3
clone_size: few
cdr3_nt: TGTGCCAGCAGCGTCACTTCGACTAGCACAGATACGCAGTATTTT
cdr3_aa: CASSVTSTSTDTQYF